A single count supports the clone carrying this T cell receptor beta chain. Its antigen is undetermined. The source of the sample is a study of PD-L1 blockade in urothelial cancer. On the study more broadly: Beginning at some point between 2014 and 2015, patients received atezolizumab, given as 1,200 mg intravenously every 3 weeks. Study-wide findings and caveats: Pretreatment blood TCR clonality under the median forecast improved survival. It was durable-benefit patients whose tumor-associated blood clones expanded more at 3 weeks.

Templates that were synthetic TCR analogs were spiked into each PCR. Sequencing was performed with immunoSEQ multiplex PCR; in TCRdb, only in-frame clones are kept and a portion is missing. In the table there are 42,000 or so clones, approximately 82% of which are singletons. Time point in this sample: peripheral blood 6 weeks after treatment start. The CDR3 is 16 residues long. Germline V lookup: CDR1 MNHNS, CDR2 SASEGT. The V end was cut by 4 bases, the J end by 0 bases, with 13 bases between. Sequenced material: PBMCs, taken around atezolizumab (anti-PD-L1) treatment. The gene calls are TRBV6-1 and TRBJ1-3, with TRBD1 as a possible D gene (5 bases). The TCR comes from a man between 60 and 75 years old with urothelial cancer. Here the CDR3 reads CASSVGQGSSGNTIYF. CDR3 sequence (DNA): TGTGCCAGCAGTGTTGGGCAGGGAAGCTCTGGAAACACCATATATTTT.